Below are 31 T cell receptor beta chains sequenced from a single sample in a study of shared clonotypes between healthy human individuals (dated by TCRdb to the early 2020s). Library method: the immunoSEQ multiplex PCR assay. TCRdb retrieved this table from immuneACCESS and kept in-frame rearrangements only. Not all clones are present; in checked studies, unresolved V genes account for under half, and no reason is known for the remainder. The sample has some 450,000 clones on record, 70% to 80% of them singletons. The ten largest clones represent around 12% of the sample. Sequencing was performed on PBMCs. All receptors come from a woman aged 40-49 years in good health. Some clones in this sample may be carry-over from other donors' samples.

V is TRBV5-4 and J is TRBJ2-5, with a tentative D call TRBD2 (5 bases). This CDR3 contains 14 residues. Germline values: CDR1 SGHNT, CDR2 YYREEE (reference sequence). V shed 0 bases and J shed 5 bases, with 11 bases lying between them. CDR3 nucleotides: TGTGCCAGCAGCTTGGTGTCGACGGGGGAGACCCAGTACTTC. Encoded protein: CASSLVSTGETQYF.

This clone has ten or more counts. The sample has other DNA sequences that encode this CDR3 too. V is TRBV7-8 and J is TRBJ2-2; no clear D. The CDR3 totals 15 residues. CDR1 is SGHVS and CDR2 is FQNEAQ in the germline V gene. Deletions cut 1 base from V and 3 bases from J, with 9 bases between. DNA for the CDR3: TGTGCCAGCAGCTTAGTTGTCCTTCACACCGGGGAGCTGTTTTTT. It codes for CASSLVVLHTGELFF.

The gene calls are TRBV6-5 and TRBJ2-2, with 7 bases fitting TRBD2. The CDR3 has 15 residues. Losses at the gene ends were 0 bases for V and 6 bases for J; bases not matched to a gene: 4. Germline values: CDR1 MNHEY, CDR2 SVGAGI. This CDR3 is CASSYSGTTSGELFF. CDR3 sequence (DNA): TGTGCCAGCAGTTACTCCGGGACTACTTCCGGGGAGCTGTTTTTT.

A few counts support this clone. The rearrangement uses TRBV2 and TRBJ2-7; TRBD1 matches at 7 bases. The germline CDR1 and CDR2 sequences are SNHLY and FYNNEI. V lost 5 bases and J lost 6; bases outside the gene matches: 7. CDR3 length: 13 amino acids. In DNA form, the CDR3 reads TGTGCCAGCAGTAAAGACAGGGTTCTCGAGCAGTACTTC. Its protein product is CASSKDRVLEQYF.

The chain combines TRBV18 with TRBJ1-3; no clear D. Trimming took off 3 bases at V and 0 bases at J, with 9 bases between the two ends. CDR1 KGHSH and CDR2 LQKENI come from the germline V gene. The CDR3 extends over 15 amino acids. The CDR3 protein is CASSPADSSGNTIYF. As DNA, the CDR3 is TGTGCCAGCTCACCGGCCGATTCCTCTGGAAACACCATATATTTT.

The rearrangement uses TRBV19 and TRBJ1-5; D unclear. In germline, CDR1 is LNHDA, CDR2 SQIVND (reference sequence). The CDR3 totals 15 residues. Trimming shortened V by 4 bases and J by 2 bases, and 12 bases separated the two germline ends. The CDR3 nucleotides read TGTGCCAGTAGTACTACAAGGTGGGGCAATCAGCCCCAGCATTTT. This translates into CASSTTRWGNQPQHF. Supplemented by reference TRBV19 and TRBJ1-5, the full variable domain reads DGGITQSPKYLFRKEGQNVTLSCEQNLNHDAMYWYRQDPGQGLRLIYYSQIVNDFQKGDIAEGYSVSREKKESFPLTVTSAQKNPTAFYLCASSTTRWGNQPQHFGDGTRLSIL.

V is TRBV30 and J is TRBJ2-7, with 7 bases aligning to TRBD2. V lost 3 bases to trimming and J lost 5 bases; unmatched junction nucleotides: 7. Germline CDR1 and CDR2: GTSNPN and SVGIG (reference sequence). This CDR3 is built from 13 residues. The CDR3 DNA follows: TGTGCCTGGAGCTCCGGACTAGTGAACGAGCAGTACTTC. Its protein product is CAWSSGLVNEQYF.

V gene TRBV30 combines with J gene TRBJ2-5; a weak D match, TRBD1 (5 bases). V lost 5 bases, J lost 2 bases, and 12 bases lay in between. Germline values: CDR1 GTSNPN, CDR2 SVGIG (reference sequence). The CDR3 spans 13 residues. CDR3 sequence reads: CAWDPTGQETQYF. The CDR3 DNA reads as TGTGCCTGGGATCCAACAGGTCAAGAGACCCAGTACTTC.

About this clone itself: This is likely an artifact of a read error, given a far larger clone one base away. This rearrangement joins TRBV4-1 to TRBJ1-2; 8 positions agree with TRBD1. V shed 7 bases and J 2 bases; nucleotides not matched to a gene: 6. The CDR3 extends over 14 amino acids. Germline CDR1 reads MGHRA; CDR2 reads YSYEKL. CDR3: CASIRQGTNYGYTF. Here the CDR3 DNA reads TGCGCCAGCATCCGACAGGGGACCAACTATGGCTACACCTTC.

On this clone: A much more abundant neighbour one base away suggests this may be a read error. The V and J genes are TRBV10-2 and TRBJ1-5; tentatively, D is TRBD1 (5 bases). Germline values: CDR1 WSHSY, CDR2 SAAADI. V lost 0 bases and J lost 2, with 14 bases in between. This CDR3 is 17 amino acids long. The CDR3 coding sequence is TGCGCCAGCAGTGAGTCGACTCAGGGCGGAGGCAATCAGCCCCAGCATTTT. It is translated as CASSESTQGGGNQPQHF.

The gene calls are TRBV19 and TRBJ1-1, with unresolved D. The germline gives CDR1 LNHDA, CDR2 SQIVND (reference sequence). Trimming cost V 7 bases and J 3 bases, with 12 bases left between them. There are 13 residues in the CDR3. The CDR3 DNA reads as TGTGCCAGTACGGAGTATGGAGACACTGAAGCTTTCTTT. It codes for CASTEYGDTEAFF.

The genes are TRBV7-9 and TRBJ1-5; D not certain. The V end was cut by 10 bases, the J end by 2 bases, with 9 bases between. Per germline, CDR1 SEHNR and CDR2 FQNEAQ (reference sequence). CDR3 length: 12 amino acids. The CDR3 reads CAIKTGNQPQHF. The CDR3 nucleotides read TGTGCCATAAAGACGGGCAATCAGCCCCAGCATTTT.

The chain employs TRBV5-4 and TRBJ2-1; 10 bases are a match to TRBD2. Per germline, CDR1 SGHNT and CDR2 YYREEE (reference sequence). V shed 4 bases, J shed 8 bases, and the junction held 12 bases outside the gene matches. The CDR3 runs to 16 residues. CDR3 loop: CASSQAASGSFHEQFF. DNA of the CDR3: TGTGCCAGCAGCCAAGCGGCTAGCGGGAGTTTCCATGAGCAGTTCTTC.

Comments on this clone: A far larger clone is only one base removed, so a read error is likely. The chain uses TRBV4-3 and TRBJ2-7, with 12 bases that match TRBD2. The germline CDR1 and CDR2 sequences are LGHNA and YSLEER. The CDR3 is 16 amino acids. The V gene end was trimmed by 4 bases and the J gene end by 4 bases; junction bases not matched to a gene: 8. CDR3 sequence reads: CASSRDPLAGGYEQYF. DNA for the CDR3: TGCGCCAGCAGCCGAGATCCCCTAGCGGGAGGGTACGAGCAGTACTTC.

This clone has just a few counts. The chain carries TRBV9 and TRBJ2-2; D might be TRBD2 (5 bases). The CDR3 runs 16 residues. Looked up from germline, CDR1 is SGDLS and CDR2 is YYNGEE. The V gene lost 0 bases and the J gene lost 4 bases, with 13 bases spanning the gap. This CDR3 reads CASSVGVSEATGELFF. The DNA of the CDR3 is TGTGCCAGCAGCGTAGGGGTTAGCGAGGCCACCGGGGAGCTGTTTTTT.

With respect to this clone: A far larger clone lies a single base away; this is likely a read error. The CDR3 loop is CAGSDGLATDTQYF. CDR3 in DNA: TGTGCCGGCAGTGACGGACTAGCGACAGATACGCAGTATTTT. This chain uses TRBV6-4 with TRBJ2-3; 9 bases match TRBD2. From germline, CDR1 is MRHNA and CDR2 SNTAGT. CDR3 length: 14 amino acids.

The chain has TRBV2 and TRBJ2-5; 11 bases are shared with TRBD2. Germline CDR1 reads SNHLY; CDR2 reads FYNNEI. The CDR3 contains 15 residues. Trimming at V came to 7 bases and at J to 4 bases, leaving 8 bases not matched to a gene. As DNA, the CDR3 is TGTGCCAGCAACCAACTAGCGGGAGTCCTAGAGACCCAGTACTTC. Translating it yields CASNQLAGVLETQYF. Drawing the rest from reference TRBV2 and TRBJ2-5, the complete variable domain is EPEVTQTPSHQVTQMGQEVILRCVPISNHLYFYWYRQILGQKVEFLVSFYNNEISEKSEIFDDQFSVERPDGSNFTLKIRSTKLEDSAMYFCASNQLAGVLETQYFGPGTRLLVL.

For this clone: The likely explanation is a read error, given a far larger clone one base away. J is TRBJ2-2 and V is TRBV6-6; no reliable D call. Germline V gives CDR1 MNHNY, CDR2 SVGAGI (reference sequence). V lost 6 bases and J lost 3, with 11 bases in between. The CDR3 is 14 amino acids. CDR3 DNA sequence: TGTGCCAGCAGGTCAGTGACGGACACCGGGGAGCTGTTTTTT. This sequence encodes CASRSVTDTGELFF.

The CDR3: CASSFSIAGYNEQFF. For the CDR3, the DNA is TGTGCCAGCAGCTTCTCTATAGCGGGGTACAATGAGCAGTTCTTC. J is TRBJ2-1 and V is TRBV7-9; 8 bases are shared with TRBD2. Germline V gives CDR1 SEHNR, CDR2 FQNEAQ (reference sequence). Losses at the gene ends were 3 bases for V and 4 bases for J; bases not matched to a gene: 5. The CDR3 is 15 amino acids.

The chain uses TRBV7-9 and TRBJ1-2; D gene ambiguous. The CDR3 length is 16 residues. In germline, CDR1 is SEHNR, CDR2 FQNEAQ (reference sequence). V gave up 0 bases and J gave up 0 bases, with 11 bases separating them. DNA of the CDR3: TGTGCCAGCAGCTTAGCGCTAGGGAATACTAACTATGGCTACACCTTC. Translation: CASSLALGNTNYGYTF.

The chain employs TRBV28 and TRBJ2-2, with D uncertain. Deletions cut 7 bases from V and 1 base from J, with 19 bases between. CDR3 size: 17 residues. From germline, CDR1 is MDHEN and CDR2 SYDVKM. CDR3 amino acids: CASTPFASWENTGELFF. The CDR3 region has the DNA TGTGCCAGCACTCCCTTCGCCTCTTGGGAGAACACCGGGGAGCTGTTTTTT.

This clone has more than one count but fewer than ten. At one end, the junction sequence differs from germline, possibly due to a read error. Other DNA sequences in the same sample also yield this CDR3. The chain carries TRBV9 and TRBJ1-3, with 8 bases lining up with TRBD1. Germline V gene data show CDR1 as SGDLS and CDR2 as YYNGEE. There are 17 residues in the CDR3. Here the CDR3 DNA reads TGTGCCAGCAGCGCCCAGGACAGGGCAGGCTCTGGGAACACCATATATTTT. It translates to CASSAQDRAGSGNTIYF. Complete variable domain (other parts from reference TRBV9 and TRBJ1-3): DSGVTQTPKHLITATGQRVTLRCSPRSGDLSVYWYQQSLDQGLQFLIQYYNGEERAKGNILERFSAQQFPDLHSELNLSSLELGDSALYFCASSAQDRAGSGNTIYFGEGSWLTVV.

This clone was seen a handful of times. The V call is TRBV11-2, the J call TRBJ2-7; D unresolved. V lost 2 bases and J 4 bases, leaving 12 bases between the germline ends. This CDR3 is 14 amino acids long. Germline CDR1 and CDR2: SGHAT and FQNNGV. CDR3 DNA sequence: TGTGCCAGCAGCTTACAACCTTGGTCGTACGAGCAGTACTTC. Protein product: CASSLQPWSYEQYF.

Points on this clone: Just one base apart from a much larger clone, this may be a read error. Other DNA sequences in the same sample also yield this CDR3. This rearrangement joins TRBV5-1 to TRBJ2-3; D might be TRBD1 or TRBD2, each matching 6 bases. The CDR3 runs to 14 residues. CDR1 SGHRS and CDR2 YFSETQ come from the germline V gene. Trimming cost V 2 bases and J 2 bases, with 9 bases left between them. The CDR3 here is CASSFGGPTDTQYF. Here the CDR3 DNA reads TGCGCCAGCAGCTTTGGGGGGCCCACAGATACGCAGTATTTT.

This chain uses TRBV7-8 with TRBJ2-2; perhaps TRBD1 as D (6 bases). Trimming took off 4 bases at V and 7 bases at J, with 19 bases between the two ends. Germline V gives CDR1 SGHVS, CDR2 FQNEAQ. The CDR3 covers 16 residues. CDR3 loop: CASSSDYLGRGGELFF. In DNA, the CDR3 is TGTGCCAGCAGCTCAGACTACTTAGGCAGGGGCGGGGAGCTGTTTTTT.

A few counts support this clone. V is TRBV2 and J is TRBJ1-3, with TRBD1 matching 10 bases. The CDR3 is made up of 18 amino acids. Per germline, CDR1 SNHLY and CDR2 FYNNEI. The trim removed 6 bases at V and 5 bases at J, leaving 16 bases unmatched. This CDR3 is CASSAALPGQGSRNTIYF. The CDR3 coding sequence is TGTGCCAGCAGCGCCGCTCTACCGGGACAGGGGAGTAGAAACACCATATATTTT. The full variable domain, rest sourced from reference TRBV2 and TRBJ1-3, is EPEVTQTPSHQVTQMGQEVILRCVPISNHLYFYWYRQILGQKVEFLVSFYNNEISEKSEIFDDQFSVERPDGSNFTLKIRSTKLEDSAMYFCASSAALPGQGSRNTIYFGEGSWLTVV.

This clone was detected only once. The gene calls are TRBV7-2 and TRBJ2-2; 7 bases map to TRBD1. This CDR3 region has 13 residues. Germline loops: CDR1 SGHTA, CDR2 FQGNSA. V was pared by 4 bases and J by 9 bases, with 5 bases of the junction left unmatched. CDR3 in amino acids: CASSSHRGRELFF. The CDR3 DNA reads TGTGCCAGCAGCTCCCACAGGGGCAGGGAGCTGTTTTTT.

This chain links TRBV28 with TRBJ1-2; D gene unclear. The CDR3 has 13 residues. Germline assignment: CDR1 MDHEN and CDR2 SYDVKM. Trimming stripped 7 bases from V and 5 bases from J, with 14 bases between. The DNA of the CDR3 is TGTGCCAGCATGCGGACGGGCTATTATGGCTACACCTTC. Encoded protein: CASMRTGYYGYTF.

V and J are TRBV10-2 and TRBJ2-3, with TRBD2 as a possible D gene (6 bases). The V gene lost 1 base and the J gene lost 1 base, with 12 bases spanning the gap. From germline, CDR1 is WSHSY and CDR2 SAAADI. The CDR3 has 16 residues. The CDR3 bases are TGCGCCAGCAGTGAGTTAACGGGAGTAGGCACAGATACGCAGTATTTT. Its protein is CASSELTGVGTDTQYF.

Worth noting for this clone: This may stem from a read error, because a much larger clone lies one nucleotide away. Other DNA sequences in this sample translate to the same CDR3. The chain combines TRBV2 with TRBJ1-5; 7 bases match TRBD1. Germline V gene data show CDR1 as SNHLY and CDR2 as FYNNEI. There are 14 residues in the CDR3. Losses at the gene ends were 7 bases for V and 7 bases for J; bases not matched to a gene: 10. CDR3 nucleotides: TGTGCCAGCATGTCTATAGGGGGCCGGCAGCCCCAGCATTTT. It is translated as CASMSIGGRQPQHF.

This chain connects TRBV25-1 to TRBJ1-2, with D perhaps matching TRBD1 (6 bases). The CDR3 is 15 amino acids. Trimming pared 2 bases from V and 8 bases from J, leaving 18 bases between. Looked up from germline, CDR1 is MGHDK and CDR2 is SYGVNS. CDR3 nucleotides: TGTGCCAGCAGTGAAGAGGACAGTCTTATAGGCGGCTACACCTTC. Its translation: CASSEEDSLIGGYTF.